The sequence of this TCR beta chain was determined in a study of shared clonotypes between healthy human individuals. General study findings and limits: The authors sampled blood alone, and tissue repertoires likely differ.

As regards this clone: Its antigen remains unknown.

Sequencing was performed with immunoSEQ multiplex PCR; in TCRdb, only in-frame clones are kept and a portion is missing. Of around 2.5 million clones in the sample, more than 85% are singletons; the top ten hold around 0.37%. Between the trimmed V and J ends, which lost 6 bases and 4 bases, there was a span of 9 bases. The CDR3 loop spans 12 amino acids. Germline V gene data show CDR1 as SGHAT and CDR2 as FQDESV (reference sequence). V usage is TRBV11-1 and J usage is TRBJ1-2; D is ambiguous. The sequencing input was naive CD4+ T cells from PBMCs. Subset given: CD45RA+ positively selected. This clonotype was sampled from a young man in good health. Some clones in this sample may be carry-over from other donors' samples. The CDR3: CASSKGTYGYTF. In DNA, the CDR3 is TGTGCCAGCAGTAAGGGTACCTATGGCTACACCTTC.